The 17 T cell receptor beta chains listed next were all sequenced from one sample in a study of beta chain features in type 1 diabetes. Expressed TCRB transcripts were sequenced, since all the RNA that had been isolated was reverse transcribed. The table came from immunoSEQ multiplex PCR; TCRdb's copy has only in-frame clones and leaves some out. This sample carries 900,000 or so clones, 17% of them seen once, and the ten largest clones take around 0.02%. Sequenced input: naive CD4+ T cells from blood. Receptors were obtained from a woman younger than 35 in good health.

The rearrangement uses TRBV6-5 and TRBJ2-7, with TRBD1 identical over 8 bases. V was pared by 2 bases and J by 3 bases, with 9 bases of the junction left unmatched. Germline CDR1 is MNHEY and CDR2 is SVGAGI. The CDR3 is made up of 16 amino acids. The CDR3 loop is CASSYAGTGAHYEQYF. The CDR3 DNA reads TGTGCCAGCAGTTACGCCGGGACAGGCGCCCACTACGAGCAGTACTTC.

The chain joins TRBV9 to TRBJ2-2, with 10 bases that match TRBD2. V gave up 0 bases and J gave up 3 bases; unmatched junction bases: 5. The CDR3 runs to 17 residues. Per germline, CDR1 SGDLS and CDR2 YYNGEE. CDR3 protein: CASSVGASGSYTGELFF. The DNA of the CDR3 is TGTGCCAGCAGCGTAGGCGCTAGCGGGAGTTACACCGGGGAGCTGTTTTTT.

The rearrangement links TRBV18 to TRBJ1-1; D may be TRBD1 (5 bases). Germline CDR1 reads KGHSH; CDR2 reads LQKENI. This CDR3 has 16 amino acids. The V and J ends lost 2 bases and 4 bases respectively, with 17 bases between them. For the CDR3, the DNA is TGTGCCAGCTCACCATCCGGGCGAGGGGCGCCCACTGAAGCTTTCTTT. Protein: CASSPSGRGAPTEAFF.

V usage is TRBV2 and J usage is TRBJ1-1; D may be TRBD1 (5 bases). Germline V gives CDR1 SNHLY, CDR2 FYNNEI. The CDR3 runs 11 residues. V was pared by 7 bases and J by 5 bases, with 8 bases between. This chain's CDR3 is CASIRGTEAFF. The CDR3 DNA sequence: TGTGCCAGCATTCGGGGGACTGAAGCTTTCTTT. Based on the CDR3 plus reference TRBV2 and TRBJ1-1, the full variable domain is EPEVTQTPSHQVTQMGQEVILRCVPISNHLYFYWYRQILGQKVEFLVSFYNNEISEKSEIFDDQFSVERPDGSNFTLKIRSTKLEDSAMYFCASIRGTEAFFGQGTRLTVV.

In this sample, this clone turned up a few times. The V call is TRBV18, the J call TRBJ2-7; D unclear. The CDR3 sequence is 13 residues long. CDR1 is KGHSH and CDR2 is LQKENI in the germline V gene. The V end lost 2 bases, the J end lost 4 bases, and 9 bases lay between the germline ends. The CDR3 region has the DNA TGTGCCAGCTCACCATCACAGTTATACGAGCAGTACTTC. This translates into CASSPSQLYEQYF.

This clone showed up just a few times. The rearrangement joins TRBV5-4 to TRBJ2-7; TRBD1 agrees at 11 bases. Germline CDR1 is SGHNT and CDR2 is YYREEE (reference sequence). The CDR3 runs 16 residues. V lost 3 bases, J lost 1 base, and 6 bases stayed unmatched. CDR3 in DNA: TGTGCCAGCAGCTCCAGGACAGGGGGCTTATCCTACGAGCAGTACTTC. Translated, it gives CASSSRTGGLSYEQYF.

CDR3 amino acids: CASSPRNIRLWFF. The DNA for the CDR3 is TGTGCCAGCAGCCCTAGGAATATCCGGCTATGGTTCTTC. V is TRBV27 and J is TRBJ2-1; D ambiguous. The germline V and J ends were trimmed by 6 bases and 15 bases, with 21 bases remaining between them. Per germline, CDR1 MNHEY and CDR2 SMNVEV (reference sequence). This CDR3 region has 13 residues.

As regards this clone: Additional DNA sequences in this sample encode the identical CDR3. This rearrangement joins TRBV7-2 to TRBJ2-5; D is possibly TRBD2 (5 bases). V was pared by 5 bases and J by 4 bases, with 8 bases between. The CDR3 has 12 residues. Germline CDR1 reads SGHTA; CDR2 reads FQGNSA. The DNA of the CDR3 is TGTGCCAGCAGCCCACGGGGAGAGACCCAGTACTTC. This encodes CASSPRGETQYF.

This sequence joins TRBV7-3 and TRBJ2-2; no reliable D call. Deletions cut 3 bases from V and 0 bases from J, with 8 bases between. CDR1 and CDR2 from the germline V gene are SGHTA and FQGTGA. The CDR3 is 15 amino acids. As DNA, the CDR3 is TGTGCCAGCAGCTTCGGCAGGCCGAACACCGGGGAGCTGTTTTTT. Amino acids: CASSFGRPNTGELFF.

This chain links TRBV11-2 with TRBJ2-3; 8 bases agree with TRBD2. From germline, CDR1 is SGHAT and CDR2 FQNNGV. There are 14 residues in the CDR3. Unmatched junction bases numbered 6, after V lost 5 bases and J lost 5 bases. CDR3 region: CASSPQSGRDTQYF. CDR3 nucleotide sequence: TGTGCCAGCAGCCCCCAAAGCGGGAGAGATACGCAGTATTTT.

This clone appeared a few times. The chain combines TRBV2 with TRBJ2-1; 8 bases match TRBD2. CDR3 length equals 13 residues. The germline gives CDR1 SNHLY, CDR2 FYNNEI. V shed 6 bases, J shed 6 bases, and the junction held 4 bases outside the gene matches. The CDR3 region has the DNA TGTGCCAGCAGGGTGACTAGCGTCAATGAGCAGTTCTTC. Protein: CASRVTSVNEQFF.

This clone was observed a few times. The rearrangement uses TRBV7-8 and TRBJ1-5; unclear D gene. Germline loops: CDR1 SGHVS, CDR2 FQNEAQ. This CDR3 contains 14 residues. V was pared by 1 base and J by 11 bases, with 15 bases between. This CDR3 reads CASSLGTHSESQHF. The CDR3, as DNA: TGTGCCAGCAGCTTAGGGACTCACTCCGAGTCCCAGCATTTT.

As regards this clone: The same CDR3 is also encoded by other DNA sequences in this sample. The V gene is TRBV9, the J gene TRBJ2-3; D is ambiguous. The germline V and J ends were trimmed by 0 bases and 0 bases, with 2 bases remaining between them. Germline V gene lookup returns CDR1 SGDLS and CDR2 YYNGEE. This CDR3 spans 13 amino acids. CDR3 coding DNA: TGTGCCAGCAGCGTAGACAGCACAGATACGCAGTATTTT. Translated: CASSVDSTDTQYF.

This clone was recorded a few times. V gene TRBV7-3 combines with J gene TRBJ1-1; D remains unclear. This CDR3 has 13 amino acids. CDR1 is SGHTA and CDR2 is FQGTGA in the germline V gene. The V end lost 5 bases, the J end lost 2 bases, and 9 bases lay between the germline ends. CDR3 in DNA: TGTGCCAGCAGCCATGGGAGCAACACTGAAGCTTTCTTT. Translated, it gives CASSHGSNTEAFF.

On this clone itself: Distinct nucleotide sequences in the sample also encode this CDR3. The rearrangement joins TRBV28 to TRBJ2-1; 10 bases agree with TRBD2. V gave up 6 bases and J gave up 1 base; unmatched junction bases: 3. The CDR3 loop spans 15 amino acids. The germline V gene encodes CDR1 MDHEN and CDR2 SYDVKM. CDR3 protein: CASSPSGSSYNEQFF. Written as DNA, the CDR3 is TGTGCCAGCAGCCCTAGCGGGAGTTCCTACAATGAGCAGTTCTTC.

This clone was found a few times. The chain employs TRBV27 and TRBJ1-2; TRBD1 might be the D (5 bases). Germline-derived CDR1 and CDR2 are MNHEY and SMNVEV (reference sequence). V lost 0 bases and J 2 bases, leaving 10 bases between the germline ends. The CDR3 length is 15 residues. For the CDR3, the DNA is TGTGCCAGCAGTTTATCGGGGACCGGGAACTATGGCTACACCTTC. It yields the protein CASSLSGTGNYGYTF.

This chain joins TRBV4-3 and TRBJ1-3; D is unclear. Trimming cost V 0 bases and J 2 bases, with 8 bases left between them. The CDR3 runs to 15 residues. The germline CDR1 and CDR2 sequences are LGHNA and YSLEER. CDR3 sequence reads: CASSQEGFTGNTIYF. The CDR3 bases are TGCGCCAGCAGCCAAGAAGGCTTTACTGGAAACACCATATATTTT.